Included here is one T cell receptor beta chain sequence, with context. Its antigen is unidentified. This record belongs to a study of CD8+ T cells in alopecia areata. Across the whole study: A regimen of oral tofacitinib, 5 to 10 mg twice daily, was given to treated patients. A 6-month period off drug followed tofacitinib, which lasted 6 to 18 months.

Study-wide results and limits: Mice showed clearer TCR sharing than patients did, a gap that was possibly HLA-related.

CDR3 length: 22 amino acids. Germline V CDR1 and CDR2: MGHRA, YSYEKL. Losses at the gene ends were 1 base for V and 7 bases for J; bases not matched to a gene: 25. The sequencing template was cDNA reverse transcribed from extracted RNA. Assay used: immunoSEQ multiplex PCR; TCRdb lists only in-frame clones, some missing. The sample records some 150,000 clones, roughly 66% being singletons. The V gene is TRBV4-1, the J gene TRBJ2-1, with 10 bases aligning to TRBD1. The receptor comes from a human donor with alopecia areata. The sample here was CD8+ T cells sorted from blood, taken at week 0. The DNA of the CDR3 is TGCGCCAGCAGCCAAGCTCTACTAAGGGTTCGGGACAGGGGAATATTAGGGAATGAGCAGTTCTTC. Amino acid sequence: CASSQALLRVRDRGILGNEQFF.